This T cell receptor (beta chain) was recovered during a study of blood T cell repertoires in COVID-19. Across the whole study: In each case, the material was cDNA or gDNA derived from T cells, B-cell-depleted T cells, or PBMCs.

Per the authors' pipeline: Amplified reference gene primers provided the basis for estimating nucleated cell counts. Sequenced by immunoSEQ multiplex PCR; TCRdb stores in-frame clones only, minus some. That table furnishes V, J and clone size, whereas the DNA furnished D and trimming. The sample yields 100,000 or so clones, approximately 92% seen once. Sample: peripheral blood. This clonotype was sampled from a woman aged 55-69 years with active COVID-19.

The CDR3 DNA follows: TGCAGCGTTGAAGGCCTCCGGGACAGGAAATACAATGAGCAGTTCTTC. Protein: CSVEGLRDRKYNEQFF. The V gene is TRBV29-1, the J gene TRBJ2-1, with 8 positions matching TRBD1. V dropped 1 base and J dropped 4; count of bases not matched to a gene: 9. Germline CDR1 reads SQVTM; CDR2 reads ANQGSEA. The CDR3 sequence is 16 residues long.